There are a few counts of the clone carrying this TCR beta chain. As yet, its antigen is unknown. The ends lost 6 bases at V and 7 bases at J; junction bases unmatched: 8. The CDR3 is 14 residues long. This record comes from a study of identical twins. Whole-study findings and limits: Cord blood's abundant beta clonotypes had fewer insertions, unlike memory repertoires.

The cDNA had a unique molecular identifier and a template-switch universal primer site. TCRdb passed the 5' RACE reads through MiXCR, listing each CDR3 protein once. This sample has 250,000 to 350,000 distinct CDR3 sequences, with roughly 10% found just once. These data were also filed under a second study, of yellow fever vaccine responses in identical twins.

This clonotype was obtained from a woman under 30 in good health. Material for sequencing was CD8+ T cells sorted from blood. The rearrangement joins TRBV12-3 or TRBV12-4 to TRBJ1-4, with 7 bases fitting TRBD1. The CDR3 reads CASSPDRVGEKLFF. DNA of the CDR3: TGTGCCAGCAGCCCCGACAGGGTTGGTGAAAAACTGTTTTTT.